This TCR beta chain was profiled in a study of cytomegalovirus exposure and HLA in healthy donors. Of note for this clone: Its antigen remains unidentified.

PCR involved 60 Vbeta and 13 Jbeta primers. Method: immunoSEQ multiplex PCR; TCRdb's copy keeps in-frame clones and lacks some. The data hold 100,000 or so clones, with over 60% observed a single time. After removal of 7 bases from V and 1 base from J, the junction contained 15 bases not matched to a gene. The CDR3 consists of 19 residues. CDR1 is MDHEN, CDR2 SYDVKM, per germline. Study findings and constraints: It was reported that TCR beta sequences correctly inferred the HLA-A and HLA-B alleles for most subjects. Relative to equally common others, HLA-associated TCR beta chains showed greater clonal expansion in a later analysis.

The J gene is TRBJ2-3, the V gene TRBV28; 12 bases agree with TRBD2. This clonotype was sampled from a man aged 35-49 years in good health and CMV-seropositive. The specimen sequenced was PBMCs. DNA of the CDR3: TGTGCCAGCACCACCTACTCGAGACTAGCGGGGGATGGCACAGATACGCAGTATTTT. It translates to CASTTYSRLAGDGTDTQYF.